These T cell receptor beta chains were read from a single sample in a study of identical twins. TCRdb used MiXCR to reprocess the 5' RACE reads, holding one entry per CDR3 protein. The sample has under 800,000 distinct CDR3 sequences, roughly 20% seen once. Another study also made use of these data, one on T cells expressing NK-cell markers.

Sequences were obtained from PBMCs. These receptors all stem from a woman under 30 in good health. The conserved cysteine and the conserved F or W are not part of the CDR3 here.

TRBV7-2 ASSLGPTSGYNEQF
TRBV20-1 SARDSQGNTEAF
TRBV7-2 ASSGGLRETQY
TRBV6-2/TRBV6-3 ASSPFGDAGELF
TRBV5-1 ASSSAIGGGNEQF
TRBV2 ASSFSGMASNEQF
TRBV7-9 ASSFMVGGDYEQY
TRBV4-2 ASSQGASGRVYEQY
TRBV5-1 ASSLEGASTDTQY
TRBV5-5 ASSGRGGLNEQF
TRBV12-3/TRBV12-4 ASSPSRASGGNEQY
TRBV20-1 SAPRLSSPRGTEAF
TRBV6-5 ASSYATSGIERQETQY
TRBV11-2 ASGSDRDYGYT
TRBV3-1 ASSQLLANEQF
TRBV5-6 ASSLESSRASQAEQF
TRBV6-1 ASTTPGHSYEQY
TRBV15 ATTGGVAGSSGANVLT
TRBV7-2 ASSPGTVPNEQF
TRBV6-1 ASTPTGGIAGELF
TRBV20-1 SASYGLAGDEQY
TRBV6-5 ASSYGISQF
TRBV29-1 SVDGGGTEAF
TRBV29-1 SVVQQGRYGYT
TRBV6-5 ASSYPKGQGRAGELF
TRBV11-1 ASSLGRMRLNLQETQY
TRBV15 ATSRDRAGGTEAF
TRBV20-1 SAGHRGSTEAF
TRBV9 ASSVTGVLNSPLH
TRBV20-1 SATYNGLSGSVGREQF
TRBV7-9 ASSLRQGASGELF
TRBV20-1 SARGAIGNQPQH
TRBV20-1 SARAPAGYEQY
TRBV6-2/TRBV6-3 ASSPPGRGLGYT
TRBV20-1 SAREDISGANVLT
TRBV7-2 ASSHGRLGELF
TRBV5-5 ASSLASVFYEQY
TRBV29-1 SVLRVASTDTQY
TRBV5-5 ASSLAPNYGYT
TRBV25-1 ASSRAGSNQPQH
TRBV29-1 SVSVGATGELF
TRBV11-1 ASEKGLDSNTDTQY
TRBV20-1 SARTSRGGTDTQY
TRBV5-6 ASSWTSGGLEQY
TRBV7-2 ASSPTGDFHVPLH
TRBV25-1 ASSEWKRESTGELF
TRBV20-1 SARDPTREGENIQY
TRBV2 ASTDTQY
TRBV12-3/TRBV12-4 ASSLSASQETQY
TRBV20-1 SARGRRTSGNNEQF
TRBV20-1 CARDKSSGFTDTQY
TRBV20-1 SGQTNYGYT